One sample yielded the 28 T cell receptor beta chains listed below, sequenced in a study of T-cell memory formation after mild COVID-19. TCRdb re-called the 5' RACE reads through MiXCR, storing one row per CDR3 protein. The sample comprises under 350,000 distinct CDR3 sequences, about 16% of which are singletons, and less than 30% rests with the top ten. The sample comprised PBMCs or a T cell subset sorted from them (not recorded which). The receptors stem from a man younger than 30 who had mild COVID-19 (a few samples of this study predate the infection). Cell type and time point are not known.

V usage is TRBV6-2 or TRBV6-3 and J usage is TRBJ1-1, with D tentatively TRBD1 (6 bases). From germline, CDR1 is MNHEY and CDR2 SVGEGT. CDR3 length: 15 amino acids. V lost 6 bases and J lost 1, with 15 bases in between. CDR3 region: CASRPGGTSNTEAFF. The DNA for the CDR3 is TGTGCCAGCAGACCTGGCGGGACATCGAACACTGAAGCTTTCTTT.

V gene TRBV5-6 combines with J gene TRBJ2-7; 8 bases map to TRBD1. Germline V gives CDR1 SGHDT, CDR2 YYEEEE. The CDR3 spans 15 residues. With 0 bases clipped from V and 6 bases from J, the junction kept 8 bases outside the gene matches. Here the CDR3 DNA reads TGTGCCAGCAGCTTGGCCCCCGGACAGGGTAGCGAGCAGTACGTC. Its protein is CASSLAPGQGSEQYV.

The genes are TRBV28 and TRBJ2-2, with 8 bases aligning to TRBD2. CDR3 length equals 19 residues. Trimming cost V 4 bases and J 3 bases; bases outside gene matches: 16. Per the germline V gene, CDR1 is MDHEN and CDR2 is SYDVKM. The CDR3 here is CASSSRRGSGGHYTGELFF. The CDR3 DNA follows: TGTGCCAGCAGTTCCCGCCGGGGGAGCGGGGGCCACTACACCGGGGAGCTGTTTTTT.

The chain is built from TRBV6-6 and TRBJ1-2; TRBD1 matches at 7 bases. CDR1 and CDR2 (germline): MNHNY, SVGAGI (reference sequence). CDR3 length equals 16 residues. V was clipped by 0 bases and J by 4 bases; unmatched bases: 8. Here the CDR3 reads CASSYSPGGNPYGYTF. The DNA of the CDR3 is TGTGCCAGCAGTTACTCCCCAGGGGGGAATCCCTATGGCTACACCTTC.

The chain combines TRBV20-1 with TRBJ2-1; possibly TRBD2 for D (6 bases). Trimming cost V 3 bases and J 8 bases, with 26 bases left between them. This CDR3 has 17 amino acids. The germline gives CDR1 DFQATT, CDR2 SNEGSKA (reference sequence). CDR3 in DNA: TGCAGTGCTAGTAGCGGCCAGTGGTCTGGTCCGGGCTATGAGCAGTTCTTC. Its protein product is CSASSGQWSGPGYEQFF.

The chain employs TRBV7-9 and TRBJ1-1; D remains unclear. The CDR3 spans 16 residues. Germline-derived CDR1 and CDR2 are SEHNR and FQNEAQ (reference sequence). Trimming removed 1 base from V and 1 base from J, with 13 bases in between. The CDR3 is CASSLEALEGNTEAFF. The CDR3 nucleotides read TGTGCCAGCAGCTTAGAAGCCCTTGAGGGGAACACTGAAGCTTTCTTT.

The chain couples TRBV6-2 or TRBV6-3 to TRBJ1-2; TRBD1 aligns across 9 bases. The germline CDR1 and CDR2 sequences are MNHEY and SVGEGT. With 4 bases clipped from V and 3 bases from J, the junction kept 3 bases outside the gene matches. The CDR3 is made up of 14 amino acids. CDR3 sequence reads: CASSSTGGHYGYTF. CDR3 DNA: TGTGCCAGCAGTTCAACAGGGGGCCACTATGGCTACACCTTC.

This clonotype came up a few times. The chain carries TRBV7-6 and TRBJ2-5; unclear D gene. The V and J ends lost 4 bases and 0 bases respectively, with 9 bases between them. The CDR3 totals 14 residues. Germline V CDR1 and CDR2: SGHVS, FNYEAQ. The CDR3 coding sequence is TGTGCCAGCAGCTCCTCCCCGTACCAAGAGACCCAGTACTTC. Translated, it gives CASSSSPYQETQYF.

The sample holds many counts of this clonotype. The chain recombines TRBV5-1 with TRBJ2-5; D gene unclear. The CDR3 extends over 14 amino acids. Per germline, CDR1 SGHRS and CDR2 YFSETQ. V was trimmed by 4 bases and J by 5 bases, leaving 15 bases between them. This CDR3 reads CASSLGPGRETQYF. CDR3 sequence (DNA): TGCGCCAGCAGCCTCGGGCCCGGCAGGGAGACCCAGTACTTC.

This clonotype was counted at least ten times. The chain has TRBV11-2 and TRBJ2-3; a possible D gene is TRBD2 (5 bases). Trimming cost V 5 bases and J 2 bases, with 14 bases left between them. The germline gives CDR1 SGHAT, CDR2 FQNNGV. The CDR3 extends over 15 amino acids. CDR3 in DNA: TGTGCCAGCAGCCGGGGATCCTACATCACAGATACGCAGTATTTT. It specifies CASSRGSYITDTQYF.

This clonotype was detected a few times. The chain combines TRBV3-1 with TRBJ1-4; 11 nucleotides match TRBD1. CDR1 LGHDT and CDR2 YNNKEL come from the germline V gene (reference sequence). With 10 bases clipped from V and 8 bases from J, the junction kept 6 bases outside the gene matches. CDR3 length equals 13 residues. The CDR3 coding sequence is TGTGCCACGGAGGGGACAGGGGGGGAAAAACTGTTTTTT. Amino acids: CATEGTGGEKLFF.

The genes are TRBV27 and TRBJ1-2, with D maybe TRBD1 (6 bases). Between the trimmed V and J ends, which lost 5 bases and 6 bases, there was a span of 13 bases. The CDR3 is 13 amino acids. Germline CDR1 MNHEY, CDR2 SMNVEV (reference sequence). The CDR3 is CASSRQGSHGYTF. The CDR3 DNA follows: TGTGCCAGCAGTCGCCAGGGGTCCCATGGCTACACCTTC.

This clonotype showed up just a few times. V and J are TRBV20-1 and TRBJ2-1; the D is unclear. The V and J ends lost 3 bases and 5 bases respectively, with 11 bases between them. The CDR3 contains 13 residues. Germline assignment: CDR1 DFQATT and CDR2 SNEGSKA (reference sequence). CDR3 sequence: CSARVPTDNEQFF. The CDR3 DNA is TGCAGTGCTAGGGTCCCTACGGACAATGAGCAGTTCTTC.

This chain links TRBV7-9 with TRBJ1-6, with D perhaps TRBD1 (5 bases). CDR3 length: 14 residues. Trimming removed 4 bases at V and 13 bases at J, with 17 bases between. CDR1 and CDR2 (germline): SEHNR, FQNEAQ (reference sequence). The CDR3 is CASSSRAAPSPLHF. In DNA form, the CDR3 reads TGTGCCAGCAGCTCCAGGGCGGCACCATCGCCCCTCCACTTT.

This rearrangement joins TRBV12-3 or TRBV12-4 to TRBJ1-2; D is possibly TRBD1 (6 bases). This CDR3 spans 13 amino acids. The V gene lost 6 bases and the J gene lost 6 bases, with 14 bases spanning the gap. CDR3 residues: CASRLQGFDGYTF. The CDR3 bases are TGTGCCAGCAGACTACAGGGATTTGATGGCTACACCTTC.

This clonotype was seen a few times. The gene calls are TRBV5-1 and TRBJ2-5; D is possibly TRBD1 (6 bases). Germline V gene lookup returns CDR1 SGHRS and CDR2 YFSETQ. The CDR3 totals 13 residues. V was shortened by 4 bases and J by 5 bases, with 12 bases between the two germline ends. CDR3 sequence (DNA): TGCGCCAGCAGCAGGCCAGGGGAGGAGACCCAGTACTTC. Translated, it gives CASSRPGEETQYF.

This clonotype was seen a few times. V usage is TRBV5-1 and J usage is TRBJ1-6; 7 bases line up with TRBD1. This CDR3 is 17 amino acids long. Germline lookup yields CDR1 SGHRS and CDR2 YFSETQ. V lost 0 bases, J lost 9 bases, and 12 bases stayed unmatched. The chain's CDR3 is CASSLGDRVVFGSPLHF. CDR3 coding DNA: TGCGCCAGCAGCTTGGGAGACAGGGTTGTCTTCGGTTCACCCCTCCACTTT.

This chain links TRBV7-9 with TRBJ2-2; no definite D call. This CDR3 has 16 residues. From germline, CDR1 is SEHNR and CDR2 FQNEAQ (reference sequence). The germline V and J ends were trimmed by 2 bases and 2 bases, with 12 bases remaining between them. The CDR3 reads CASSLSPQLNTGELFF. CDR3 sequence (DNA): TGTGCCAGCAGCTTATCCCCACAGTTAAACACCGGGGAGCTGTTTTTT.

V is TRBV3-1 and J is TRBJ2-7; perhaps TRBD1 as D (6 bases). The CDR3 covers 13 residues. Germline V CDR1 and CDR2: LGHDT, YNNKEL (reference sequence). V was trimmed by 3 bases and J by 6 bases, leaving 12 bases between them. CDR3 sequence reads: CASSHEGQGEQYV. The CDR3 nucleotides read TGTGCCAGCAGCCACGAGGGACAAGGCGAGCAGTACGTC.

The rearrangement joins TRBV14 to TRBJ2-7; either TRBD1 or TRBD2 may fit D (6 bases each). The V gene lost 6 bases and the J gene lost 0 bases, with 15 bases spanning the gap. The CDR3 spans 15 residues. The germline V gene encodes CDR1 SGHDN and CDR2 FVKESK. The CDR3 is CASSYTGRSSYEQYF. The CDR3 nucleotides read TGTGCCAGCAGTTACACAGGGAGGAGCTCCTACGAGCAGTACTTC.

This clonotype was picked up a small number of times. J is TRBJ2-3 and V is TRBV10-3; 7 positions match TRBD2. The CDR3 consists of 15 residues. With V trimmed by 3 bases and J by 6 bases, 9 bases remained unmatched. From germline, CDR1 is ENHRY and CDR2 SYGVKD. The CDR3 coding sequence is TGTGCCATCAGTGATGTGGCTAGCGGTGGGGATACGCAGTATTTT. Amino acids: CAISDVASGGDTQYF.

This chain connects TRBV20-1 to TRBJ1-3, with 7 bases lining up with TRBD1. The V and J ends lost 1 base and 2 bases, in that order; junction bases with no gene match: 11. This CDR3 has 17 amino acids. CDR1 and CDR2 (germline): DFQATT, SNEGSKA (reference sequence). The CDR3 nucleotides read TGCAGTGCTAGAGGGCGTGGAGACAGGGAACCTGGAAACACCATATATTTT. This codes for CSARGRGDREPGNTIYF.

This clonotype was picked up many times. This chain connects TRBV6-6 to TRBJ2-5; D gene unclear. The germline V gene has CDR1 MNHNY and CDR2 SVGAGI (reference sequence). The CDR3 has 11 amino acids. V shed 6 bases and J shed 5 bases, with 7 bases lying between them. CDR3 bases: TGTGCCAGCAGGAAAGGGGAGACCCAGTACTTC. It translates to CASRKGETQYF.

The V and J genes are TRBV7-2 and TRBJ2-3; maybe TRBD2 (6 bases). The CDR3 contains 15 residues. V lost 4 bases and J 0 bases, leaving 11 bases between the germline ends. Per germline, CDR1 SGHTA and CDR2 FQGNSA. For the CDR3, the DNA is TGTGCCAGCAGCTACCACGGGGGAAGCACAGATACGCAGTATTTT. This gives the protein CASSYHGGSTDTQYF.

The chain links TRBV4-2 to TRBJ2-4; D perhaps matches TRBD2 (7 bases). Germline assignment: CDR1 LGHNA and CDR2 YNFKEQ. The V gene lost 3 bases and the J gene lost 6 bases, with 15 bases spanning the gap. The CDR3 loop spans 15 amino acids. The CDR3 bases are TGTGCCAGCAGCCAGGCCGGGGGGCAGGTAAACATTCAGTACTTC. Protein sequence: CASSQAGGQVNIQYF.

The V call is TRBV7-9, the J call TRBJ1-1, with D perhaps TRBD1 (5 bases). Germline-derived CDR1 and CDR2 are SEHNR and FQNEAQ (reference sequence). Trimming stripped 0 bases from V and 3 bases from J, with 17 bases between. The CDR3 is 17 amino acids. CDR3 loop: CASSLAGTAKMDTEAFF. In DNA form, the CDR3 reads TGTGCCAGCAGCTTAGCCGGGACCGCGAAAATGGACACTGAAGCTTTCTTT.

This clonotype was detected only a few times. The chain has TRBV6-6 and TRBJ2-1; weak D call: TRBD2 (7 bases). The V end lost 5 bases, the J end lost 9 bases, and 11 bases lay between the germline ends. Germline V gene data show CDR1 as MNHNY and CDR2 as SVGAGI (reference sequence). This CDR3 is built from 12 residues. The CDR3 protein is CASSGRGGEQFF. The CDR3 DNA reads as TGTGCCAGCAGTGGTAGGGGGGGTGAGCAGTTCTTC.

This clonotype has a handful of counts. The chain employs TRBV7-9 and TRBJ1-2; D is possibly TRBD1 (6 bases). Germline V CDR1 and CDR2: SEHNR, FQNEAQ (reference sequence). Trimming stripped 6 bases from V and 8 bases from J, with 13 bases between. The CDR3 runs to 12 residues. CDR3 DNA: TGTGCCAGCAGTACAGGGCGGGGCGGCTACACCTTC. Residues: CASSTGRGGYTF.